This TCR beta chain was identified in a study of Graves' ophthalmopathy and Graves' hyperthyroidism. Study-wide results and limits: Blood repertoires reportedly contained most expanded thyroid clonotypes above 0.001 frequency. The study's model predicted ophthalmopathy progression at roughly 69% sensitivity and 72.22% specificity. Sensitivity of about 90% and specificity of almost 83% were achieved when a 13-signature model separated ophthalmopathy from stable hyperthyroidism.

Germline V CDR1 and CDR2: SGHVS, FQNEAQ. The V end was cut by 6 bases, the J end by 8 bases, with 16 bases between. This CDR3 region has 13 residues. TCR beta CDR3 amplification used RNA transcripts. Amplification began with first-round RT-PCR using HTBI primers, then second-round multiplex PCR was performed. Via MiXCR, TCRdb re-called the multiplex PCR reads, giving one row per CDR3 protein. The sample lists over a million distinct CDR3 sequences; about 38% were seen once. Hyperthyroidism in these 18- to 65-year-old patients was newly diagnosed, lasting under 2 months. The sample holds a few counts of this clonotype. The target antigen is unknown.

This receptor was obtained from an adult man with Graves' hyperthyroidism. What was sequenced was peripheral blood or thyroid tissue (not recorded which). The chain combines TRBV7-8 with TRBJ1-2; TRBD1 might be the D (5 bases). CDR3 loop: CASSPFGGGGYTF. DNA for the CDR3: TGTGCCAGCAGTCCGTTTGGGGGGGGGGGCTACACCTTC.